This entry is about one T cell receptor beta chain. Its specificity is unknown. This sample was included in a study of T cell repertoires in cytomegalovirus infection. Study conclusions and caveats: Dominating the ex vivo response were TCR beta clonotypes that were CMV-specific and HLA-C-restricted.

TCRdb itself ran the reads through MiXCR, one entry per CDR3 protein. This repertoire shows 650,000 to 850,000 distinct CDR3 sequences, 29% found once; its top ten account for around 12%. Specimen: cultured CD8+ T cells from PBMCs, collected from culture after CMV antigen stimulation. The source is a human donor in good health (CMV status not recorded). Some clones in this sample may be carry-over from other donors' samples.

CDR3 amino acids: CASSFRTNSYEQYF. The DNA for the CDR3 is TGTGCCAGCAGCTTCAGGACTAACTCCTACGAGCAGTACTTC. The V gene is TRBV7-6, the J gene TRBJ2-7; D might be TRBD2 (6 bases). The CDR3 length is 14 residues. Germline-derived CDR1 and CDR2 are SGHVS and FNYEAQ. V lost 3 bases and J 0 bases, leaving 9 bases between the germline ends.